This T cell receptor (beta chain) was obtained from a study of cytomegalovirus exposure and HLA in healthy donors. The wider study: The early release's HLA-typed donors yielded some 85 million unique TCRs. Overall study results and limits: Altogether, 164 TCR beta chains were recorded as cytomegalovirus-associated. Common viral pathogens (according to a later analysis) appeared linked to several of the most significant clusters.

V was clipped by 3 bases and J by 5 bases, with 17 bases between them. In germline, CDR1 is SGHRS, CDR2 YFSETQ. The CDR3 spans 15 residues. The table lists this clone with a few counts. Antigen specificity is unknown. PCR primers comprised 60 Vbeta and 13 Jbeta primers. TCRdb keeps only in-frame clones here, not all; method: immunoSEQ multiplex PCR. Of tens of thousands of clones listed, roughly 74% are singletons. The gene calls are TRBV5-1 and TRBJ1-2; D unclear. The TCR was taken from a middle-aged woman in good health and CMV-seropositive. The sequencing input was PBMCs. CDR3 DNA: TGCGCCAGCAGCTCCGCATATGAGGAAGGATATGGCTACACCTTC. Translation gives CASSSAYEEGYGYTF.